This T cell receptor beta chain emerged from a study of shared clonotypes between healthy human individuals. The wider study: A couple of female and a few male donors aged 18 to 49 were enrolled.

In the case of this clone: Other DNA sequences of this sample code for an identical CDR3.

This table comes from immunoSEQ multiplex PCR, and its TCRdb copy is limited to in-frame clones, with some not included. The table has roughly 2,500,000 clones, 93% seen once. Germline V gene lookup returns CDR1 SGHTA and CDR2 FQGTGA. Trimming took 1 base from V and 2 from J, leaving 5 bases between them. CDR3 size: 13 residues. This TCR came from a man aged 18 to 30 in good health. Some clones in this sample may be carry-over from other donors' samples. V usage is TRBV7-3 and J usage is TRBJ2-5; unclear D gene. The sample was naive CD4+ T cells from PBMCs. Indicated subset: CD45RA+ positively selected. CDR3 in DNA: TGTGCCAGCAGCTTAATGGGTCAAGAGACCCAGTACTTC. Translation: CASSLMGQETQYF.